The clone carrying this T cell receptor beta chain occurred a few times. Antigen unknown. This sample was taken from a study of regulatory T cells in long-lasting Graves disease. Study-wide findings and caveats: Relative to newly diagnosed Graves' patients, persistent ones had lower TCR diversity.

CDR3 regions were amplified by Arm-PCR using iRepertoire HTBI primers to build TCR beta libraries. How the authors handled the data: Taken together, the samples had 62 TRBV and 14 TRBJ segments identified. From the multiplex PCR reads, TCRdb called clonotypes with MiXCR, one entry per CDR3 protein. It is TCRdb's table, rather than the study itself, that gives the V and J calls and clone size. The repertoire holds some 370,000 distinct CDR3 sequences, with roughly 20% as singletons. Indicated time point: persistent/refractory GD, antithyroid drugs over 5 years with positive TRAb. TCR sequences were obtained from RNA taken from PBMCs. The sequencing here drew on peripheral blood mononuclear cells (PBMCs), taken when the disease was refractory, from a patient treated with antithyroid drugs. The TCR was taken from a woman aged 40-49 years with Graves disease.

CDR3 DNA sequence: TGTGCCAGTAGTATGGACAGGTTCTACGAGCAGTACTTC. Its protein is CASSMDRFYEQYF. The gene calls are TRBV19 and TRBJ2-7; 7 bases agree with TRBD1. Germline CDR1 reads LNHDA; CDR2 reads SQIVND (reference sequence). Unmatched junction bases numbered 2, after V lost 3 bases and J lost 3 bases. The length of the CDR3 is 13 residues.